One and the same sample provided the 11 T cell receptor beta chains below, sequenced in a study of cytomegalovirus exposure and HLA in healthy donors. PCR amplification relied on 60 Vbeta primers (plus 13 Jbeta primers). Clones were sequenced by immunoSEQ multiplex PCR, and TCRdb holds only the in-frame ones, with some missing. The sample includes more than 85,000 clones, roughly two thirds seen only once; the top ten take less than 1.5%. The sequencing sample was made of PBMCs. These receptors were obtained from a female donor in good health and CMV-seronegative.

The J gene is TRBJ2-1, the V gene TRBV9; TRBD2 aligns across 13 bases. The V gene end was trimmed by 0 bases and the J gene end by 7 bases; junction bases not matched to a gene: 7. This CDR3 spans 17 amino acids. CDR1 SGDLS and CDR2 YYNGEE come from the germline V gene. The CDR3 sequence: CASSVGKGLAGPNEQFF. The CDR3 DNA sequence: TGTGCCAGCAGCGTAGGGAAGGGACTAGCGGGGCCTAATGAGCAGTTCTTC.

The CDR3 nucleotides are TGTGCCAGCAGTTACTCTGGCCAGGGGTACGAGCAGTACTTC. Protein sequence: CASSYSGQGYEQYF. The chain links TRBV6-6 to TRBJ2-7, with D possibly being TRBD1 (6 bases). The CDR3 is 14 amino acids. V lost 0 bases and J lost 4, with 10 bases in between. The germline V gene has CDR1 MNHNY and CDR2 SVGAGI (reference sequence).

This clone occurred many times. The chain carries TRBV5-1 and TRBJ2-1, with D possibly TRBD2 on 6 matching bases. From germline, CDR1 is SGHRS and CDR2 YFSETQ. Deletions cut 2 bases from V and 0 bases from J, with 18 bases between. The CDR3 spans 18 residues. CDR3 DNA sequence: TGCGCCAGCAGCTTATTGGGACTGGATAGTTTCTCCTACAATGAGCAGTTCTTC. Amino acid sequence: CASSLLGLDSFSYNEQFF.

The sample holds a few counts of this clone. The CDR3 reads CASSSRGGYNEQFF. CDR3 coding DNA: TGTGCCAGCAGCTCGAGGGGGGGCTACAATGAGCAGTTCTTC. The chain carries TRBV11-3 and TRBJ2-1; possibly TRBD2 for D (7 bases). The V gene's germline CDR1 is SGHNT and CDR2 YENEEA. There are 14 residues in the CDR3. V gave up 4 bases and J gave up 3 bases, with 10 bases separating them.

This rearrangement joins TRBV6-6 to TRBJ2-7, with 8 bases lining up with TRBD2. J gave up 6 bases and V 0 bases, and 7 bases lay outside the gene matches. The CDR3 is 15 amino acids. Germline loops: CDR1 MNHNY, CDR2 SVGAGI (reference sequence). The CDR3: CASSYSVRGAGEQYF. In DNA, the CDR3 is TGTGCCAGCAGTTACTCGGTGCGGGGGGCCGGCGAGCAGTACTTC.

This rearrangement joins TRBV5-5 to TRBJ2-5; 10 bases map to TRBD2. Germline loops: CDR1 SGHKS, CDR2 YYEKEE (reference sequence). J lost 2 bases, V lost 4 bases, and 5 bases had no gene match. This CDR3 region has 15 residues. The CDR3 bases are TGTGCCAGCAGCCAAGGACTAGCGGTACAAGAGACCCAGTACTTC. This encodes CASSQGLAVQETQYF.

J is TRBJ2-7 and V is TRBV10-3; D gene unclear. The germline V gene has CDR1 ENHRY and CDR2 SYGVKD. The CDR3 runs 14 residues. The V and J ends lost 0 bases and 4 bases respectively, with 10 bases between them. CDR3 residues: CAISESPTLYEQYF. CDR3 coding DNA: TGTGCCATCAGTGAGTCCCCGACACTTTACGAGCAGTACTTC.

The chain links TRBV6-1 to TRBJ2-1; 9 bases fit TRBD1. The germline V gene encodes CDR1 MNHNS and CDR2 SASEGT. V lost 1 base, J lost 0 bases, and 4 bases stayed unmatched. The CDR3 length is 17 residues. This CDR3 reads CASSEVRTGVSYNEQFF. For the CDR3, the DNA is TGTGCCAGCAGTGAAGTACGGACAGGGGTCTCCTACAATGAGCAGTTCTTC.

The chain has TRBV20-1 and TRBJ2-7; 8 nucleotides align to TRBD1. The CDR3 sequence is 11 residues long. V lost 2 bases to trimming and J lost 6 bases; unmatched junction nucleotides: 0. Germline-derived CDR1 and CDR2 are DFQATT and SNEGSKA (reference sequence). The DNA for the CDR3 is TGCAGTGCTAGACAGGGGGCCGAGCAGTACTTC. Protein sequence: CSARQGAEQYF.

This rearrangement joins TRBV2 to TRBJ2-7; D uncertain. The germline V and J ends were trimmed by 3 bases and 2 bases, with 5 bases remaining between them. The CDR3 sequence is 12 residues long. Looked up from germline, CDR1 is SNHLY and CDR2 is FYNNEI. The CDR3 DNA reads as TGTGCCAGCAGTGATTCTACCTACGAGCAGTACTTC. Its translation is CASSDSTYEQYF.

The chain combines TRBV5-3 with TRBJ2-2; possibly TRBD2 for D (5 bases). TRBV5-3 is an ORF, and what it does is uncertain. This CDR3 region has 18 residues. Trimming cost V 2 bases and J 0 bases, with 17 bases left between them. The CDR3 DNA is TGTGCCAGAAGCTTCGTTTACCGAGCGGATGCGAACACCGGGGAGCTGTTTTTT. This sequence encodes CARSFVYRADANTGELFF.